This T cell receptor beta chain is drawn from a study of cytomegalovirus exposure and HLA in healthy donors. Profiling relied on immunoSEQ multiplex PCR, and the TCRdb table lists in-frame clones only, not all of them. Here the sample spans 110,000 to 150,000 clones, 80% to 90% being singletons. Study-wide results and limits: It was found in a later analysis that first-cohort TCR clusters tended to co-occur in the 90 to 150 validation repertoires. Among TCR beta chains, those listed as cytomegalovirus-associated numbered over 150. Reportedly, diagnosis of cytomegalovirus status by the classifier showed high specificity and sensitivity. In vitro experiments confirmed that a few CMV-associated chains were specific for CMV antigens.

Worth noting for this clone: The antigen remains unidentified.

The sequence came from a man between 18 and 35 years old in good health and CMV-seronegative. Sequencing input: PBMCs.

Here the CDR3 DNA reads TGTGCCAGCAGCCAAGGCGGACAGGGGGCCGGCATTCAGTACTTC. Its translation is CASSQGGQGAGIQYF. V is TRBV7-2 and J is TRBJ2-4; 11 bases align to TRBD1. Germline V gene lookup returns CDR1 SGHTA and CDR2 FQGNSA. The junction had 9 bases not matched to a gene; V was cut back by 5 bases and J by 9 bases. The CDR3 loop spans 15 amino acids.